Detailed here is one TCR beta chain. Its antigen is still unknown. The record originates from a study of T cell responses to AZD1222 COVID-19 vaccine. Study-wide results and caveats: Clonal diversity was possibly underestimated; the donors were predominantly white British and more often female. Just 5 to 7 people given AZD1222 tested seropositive at baseline.

Using immunoSEQ multiplex PCR, the repertoire was profiled, and TCRdb retains in-frame clones only, with some absent. The profile shows over 150,000 clones, over 85% of them singletons. This CDR3 comprises 17 residues. V trimming: 1 base; J trimming: 1 base; junction bases outside the gene matches: 3. Germline CDR1 reads SGHTA; CDR2 reads FQGNSA. This specimen consisted of peripheral blood, obtained on day 0 of AZD1222 vaccination. This TCR derives from an adult in good health. The chain recombines TRBV7-2 with TRBJ2-7; 14 nucleotides agree with TRBD2. Here the CDR3 DNA reads TGTGCCAGCAGCTTAGGACTAGCGGGGGGGCGTTCCTACGAGCAGTACTTC. This encodes CASSLGLAGGRSYEQYF.